This paragraph covers one T cell receptor (beta chain) sequence. This clonotype was detected only a few times. What this receptor recognizes is not known. There are no base qualities to consult, and no much larger clone falls within one base. The entry originates in a study of T-cell reconstitution after alpha-beta-depleted transplantation in children (dated by TCRdb to the mid-2010s). For the study in its entirety: Using TCR repertoire profiling, the study followed T-cell immune reconstitution in a quantitative way in children after TCRalphabeta/CD19-depleted allogeneic hematopoietic cell transplantation.

From the cysteine through the phenylalanine, the CDR3 covers 16 amino acids. Only the CDR3 DNA stays, 48 bases, in frame from base 1. Relative to germline, V is missing 5 bases and J is missing 0 bases, with 10 bases of the junction outside any gene match. Taken from the germline V gene (reference sequence), the CDR1 and CDR2 loops are DFQATT and SNEGSKA. Library preparation used PCR. Instrument on record: Illumina HiSeq 2500. TCR library preparation used molecular barcoding, with unique molecular identifiers applied to normalize quantification of the TCRbeta repertoire. TCRdb itself trimmed the public reads at Q25 with fastp, ran MiXCR and retained productive beta chains. Rows are unified per CDR3 protein, each entry keeping the most common DNA and genes. The sample profile shows a few hundred thousand distinct CDR3 sequences; roughly a tenth of them were found once. Of the sample, approximately 6.2% is held by the ten largest clones.

The chain joins TRBV20-1 to TRBJ2-7; 10 bases in the junction line up with TRBD2. Material: PBMCs from the stem cell graft donor, obtained from the stem cell graft. This sequence originates from a human donor who donated a stem cell graft to a child with acute lymphoblastic leukemia. The CDR3 has the sequence CSAPQRLAGYSYEQYF. The DNA sequence is TGCAGTGCTCCACAGAGACTAGCGGGTTACTCCTACGAGCAGTACTTC.